This TCR beta chain is drawn from a study of shared clonotypes between healthy human individuals (dated by TCRdb to about 2020). With respect to the entire study: The cohort included three men and a couple of women between 18 and 49 years of age. For each donor, CD4 naive and CD4 memory were each run on three plates, CD8 naive on two plates, and CD8 memory on one plate. To estimate repertoire size and how much clonotype sharing occurs between individuals, the study deeply sequenced the blood TCR repertoires of about five healthy adults. Different laboratories and diverse techniques were used to prepare libraries and sequence TCR repertoires, to increase sequencing depth and limit assay-specific biases. Leukapheresis yielded between about 0.8 and 9.5 billion PBMCs per donor.

Of note for this clone: Its antigen is still unknown. Per-nucleotide qualities are absent, and no much larger clonotype sits a single base away.

Beyond this particular receptor, the publication reports: Estimated clonotype richness was generally larger for naive than for memory subsets. Roughly 5.2% of naive CD4, more than 3% of naive CD8, around 2.3% of memory CD4, and approximately 0.39% of memory CD8 clonotypes were shared across several donors. Because the study included only a small number of donors, the genetic and exposure-history diversity represented was limited. Even with the large sequencing depth, rarefaction of the sorted-subset datasets indicated that sequencing was incomplete. Clonotypes shared by all four sorted-subset donors showed higher generation probabilities than non-shared clonotypes. Pairwise subsampling led to the expectation that sequencing depth would affect the degree of clonotype sharing among donors. Sampling was restricted to blood, and TCR repertoires in tissue are likely to differ from TCR repertoires in blood.

Using the deep immunoSEQ assay, TCR CDR3 regions were amplified from genomic DNA by multiplex PCR. Genomic DNA extracted from each cell subset was distributed evenly over all wells of several immunoSEQ 96-well plates, and each plate served as one replicate. For sorted subsets, about 0.2 ug genomic DNA, equal to some 30,000 T cell genomes, was loaded into each replicate PCR. Purified libraries were measured with a Qubit 3.0 fluorometer, size-checked on a Bioanalyzer 2100, and measured again with the KAPA Library Quantification kit. A separate single-read 150-cycle Illumina NextSeq 550 flow cell was used to sequence each immunoSEQ 96-well plate. For the original study's pipeline: Because only junctional sequences without quality scores were contained in the immunoSEQ output, filtering matching that applied to full-length reads could not be performed. To assign V/J genes and CDR3, sequences were annotated against IMGT germline references using PyIR, a Python wrapper for IgBLAST v1.9. Reads with weak V/J assignments (E-value above 1e-6), missing CDR3, stop codons, out-of-frame junctions, or ambiguous translated residues were removed. A V3J clonotype was defined by an identical inferred V gene, J gene, and CDR3 amino acid sequence. The percentage overlap between two repertoires was calculated by dividing the number of shared unique clonotypes by the size of the smaller repertoire. RTK rarefaction, the Chao1 estimator, and Recon v2.1 estimates of unobserved clonotypes were used to assess repertoire richness. Generation probabilities for all TCRbeta clonotypes obtained by the gDNA method from four donors were computed using OLGA. The table was pulled from immuneACCESS by TCRdb, which kept in-frame rearrangements only. Such tables lose some clones; where checked, under half of the loss comes from unresolved V genes, and the rest has no known cause. V, J and clone size reflect that table, while D and trimming were determined from the DNA. The sample includes about 2,500,000 clones, with just over 90% observed a single time. Roughly 0.14% of the sample is in the top ten clones.

Donors were healthy HIV-negative adults with no recently reported acute infections or vaccinations. Every donor was a Caucasian adult living in Nashville, Tennessee, USA. CD4+ T cells were enriched by magnetic negative selection; naive cells were then positively selected on CD45RA, and the negative fraction formed the memory subset. Blood was obtained by leukapheresis, after which PBMCs were separated by Ficoll-Histopaque density gradient centrifugation and cryopreserved in liquid nitrogen vapor phase. Analytical flow cytometry was used to check the purity and quantity of every magnetically sorted T cell population. Genomic DNA was isolated from every sorted fraction and measured by UV absorbance on a Nanodrop 2000c. The receptor was derived from a man aged 18 to 35 in good health. The specimen was naive CD4+ T cells sorted from blood. Sample cell subset or site, as interpreted from the label and publication: CD45RA+ positively selected.

The CDR3 region has the sequence CASSLAGAPEQYF. The DNA is TGTGCCAGCTCCCTAGCGGGAGCTCCGGAGCAGTACTTC. The chain is encoded by TRBV18 joined to TRBJ2-5; 10 of the junction bases match TRBD2. Measured from the cysteine to the phenylalanine, the CDR3 is 13 residues long. The entry retains the CDR3 DNA only, 39 bases that are in frame from base 1. Clipping removes 6 bases from V and 11 bases from J, with 9 as the unmatched junction base count. For CDR1 and CDR2, the germline V gene lists KGHSH and LQKENI. The reference TRBV18 and TRBJ2-5 proteins fill in what lies around the CDR3, so the full variable domain reads NAGVMQNPRHLVRRRGQEARLRCSPMKGHSHVYWYRQLPEEGLKFMVYLQKENIIDESGMPKERFSAEFPKEGPSILRIQQVVRGDSAAYFCASSLAGAPEQYFGPGTRLLVL.